This entry is about one TCR beta chain. The count of this clone is one. The antigen it binds to is not known. No much larger clonotype is one base removed from it; base qualities were not supplied. To prepare the library, the immunoSEQ multiplex PCR assay was applied. The deep sequencing platform assayed approximately 10^5 TCR templates per sample. Genomic DNA extracted from sorted T cells was used for TCRbeta CDR3 sequencing. As for how the authors treated the data: Clonal analysis of TCRbeta CDR3 data was done in the R programming language. Alloreactive CD4+ and CD8+ clones were identified by comparing unstimulated samples to CFSE-low samples taken after the reaction. By matching sequences to the repertoires of sorted unstimulated Treg and non-Treg cells, each alloreactive CD4+ clone was assigned a regulatory or non-regulatory origin. In its TCRdb copy, this immuneACCESS table keeps in-frame sequences only and misses some clones. Where compared with another copy, unresolved V genes explain less than half of these, and the others have no known cause. That table gives V, J and clone size, and the DNA gave D and trimming. In all, the sample holds about 91,000 clones, and roughly 96% of those were seen once. Around 0.031% of the sample is held by the ten biggest clonotypes.

In addition, sequencing in three donor pairs included unstimulated CD8+ effector memory subsets alongside CD4+ naive, CD8+ naive, CD8+ TEMRA and CD4+ memory subsets. TCRbeta CDR3 sequencing was performed on sorted unstimulated T cells and on proliferating T cells recovered from mixed lymphocyte reactions. Fresh whole blood from about 11 HLA-typed healthy donors was used as the source from which PBMCs were isolated. The data belong to a study of siplizumab effects on memory and regulatory T cells (dated by TCRdb to the late 2010s). General notes on the study: The study examined how the anti-CD2 antibody siplizumab affects alloreactive T-cell subsets in allogeneic mixed lymphocyte reactions built from human PBMCs.

The investigation overall reported the following: Among mappable alloreactive CD4+ clones, the Treg-derived fraction averaged approximately 69% with siplizumab versus 25% to 30% in control reactions. Compared with memory T cells, unstimulated naive T cells appeared more diverse, and naive cells seemed to make a substantial contribution to the alloresponse. Siplizumab significantly lowered the cumulative frequency of alloreactive sequences that could be traced to unstimulated CD4+ memory T cells. Sequences below about 10^-5 frequency were poorly captured, so only a minor fraction of alloreactive clones could be mapped to unstimulated subsets. About 75-95% of proliferating CD4+ or CD8+ clones could not be given a naive or memory phenotype. No functional confirmation was obtained for the suppressive function of proliferating Tregs from siplizumab cultures.

The CDR3 runs 13 amino acids, cysteine and phenylalanine included. The only DNA kept is the CDR3, 39 bases in frame from the first base. Taken from the germline V gene, the CDR1 and CDR2 loops are SGDLS and YYNGEE. V is clipped by 2 bases and J by 1 base, and the sequence between their germline boundaries is 6 bases long. Specimen: naive CD4+ T cells sorted from blood. In light of the paper, this sample's cell subset or site label describes: unstimulated naive T cells. This chain joins TRBV9 to TRBJ1-1; the D gene identity is not certain. This TCR came from a human donor in good health. The CDR3 here reads CASSVGSNTEAFF. DNA sequence: TGTGCCAGCAGCGTTGGGTCGAACACTGAAGCTTTCTTT.